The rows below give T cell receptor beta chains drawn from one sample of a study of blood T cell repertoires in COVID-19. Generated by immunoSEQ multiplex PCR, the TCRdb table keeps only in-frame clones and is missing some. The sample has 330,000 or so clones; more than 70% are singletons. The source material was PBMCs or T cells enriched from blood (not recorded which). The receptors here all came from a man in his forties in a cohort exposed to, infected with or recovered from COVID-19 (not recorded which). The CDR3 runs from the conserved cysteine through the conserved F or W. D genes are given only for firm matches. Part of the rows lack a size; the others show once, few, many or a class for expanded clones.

cdr3_aa: CASSQDQIYNSPLHF
cdr3_nt: TGTGCCAGCAGCCAAGATCAGATATATAATTCACCCCTCCACTTT
cdr3_length: 15
clone_size: .
j_call: TRBJ1-6
v_call: TRBV3-1/TRBV3-2
d_call: .

cdr3_aa: CASSRDRVNYGYTF
cdr3_nt: TGTGCCAGCAGCCGGGACAGGGTGAACTATGGCTACACCTTC
cdr3_length: 14
clone_size: .
j_call: TRBJ1-2
v_call: TRBV6-2/TRBV6-3
d_call: TRBD1

cdr3_aa: CASSLIQKRLGYTF
cdr3_nt: TGTGCCAGCAGTTTAATACAGAAACGCCTTGGCTACACCTTC
cdr3_length: 14
clone_size: .
j_call: TRBJ1-2
v_call: TRBV28
d_call: .

cdr3_aa: CASSLGRYNQPQHF
cdr3_nt: TGTGCCAGCAGTTTAGGCAGGTACAATCAGCCCCAGCATTTT
cdr3_length: 14
clone_size: .
j_call: TRBJ1-5
v_call: TRBV27
d_call: .

cdr3_aa: CASSFLSGEFPGELFF
cdr3_nt: TGCGCCAGCAGCTTCCTATCGGGAGAGTTTCCCGGGGAGCTGTTTTTT
cdr3_length: 16
clone_size: .
j_call: TRBJ2-2
v_call: TRBV5-1
d_call: .

cdr3_aa: CASSGIGLATQETQYF
cdr3_nt: TGTGCCAGCAGCGGAATCGGACTAGCGACACAAGAGACCCAGTACTTC
cdr3_length: 16
clone_size: .
j_call: TRBJ2-5
v_call: TRBV11-2
d_call: TRBD2

cdr3_aa: CASGRKVAVVRTGELFF
cdr3_nt: TGTGCCAGCGGCCGGAAGGTAGCGGTGGTGCGGACCGGGGAGCTGTTTTTT
cdr3_length: 17
clone_size: .
j_call: TRBJ2-2
v_call: TRBV7-9
d_call: .

cdr3_aa: CASSYTPSGGDYGYTF
cdr3_nt: TGTGCCAGCAGTTACACCCCCTCAGGGGGAGACTATGGCTACACCTTC
cdr3_length: 16
clone_size: .
j_call: TRBJ1-2
v_call: TRBV6-5
d_call: TRBD1

cdr3_aa: CASSIAGKATYNSPLHF
cdr3_nt: TGTGCCAGTAGTATAGCAGGGAAGGCCACTTATAATTCACCCCTCCACTTT
cdr3_length: 17
clone_size: .
j_call: TRBJ1-6
v_call: TRBV19
d_call: .

cdr3_aa: CATSRGAEQFF
cdr3_nt: TGTGCCACCAGCAGAGGGGCTGAGCAGTTCTTC
cdr3_length: 11
clone_size: .
j_call: TRBJ2-1
v_call: TRBV15
d_call: .

cdr3_aa: CASSPPRRGTYGYTF
cdr3_nt: TGTGCCAGCTCACCACCGCGCAGGGGAACCTATGGCTACACCTTC
cdr3_length: 15
clone_size: .
j_call: TRBJ1-2
v_call: TRBV18
d_call: .

cdr3_aa: CASSFQLPETQYF
cdr3_nt: TGTGCCAGCAGCTTTCAACTACCAGAGACCCAGTACTTC
cdr3_length: 13
clone_size: .
j_call: TRBJ2-5
v_call: TRBV7-9
d_call: .

cdr3_aa: CASSPKTGILGYGYTF
cdr3_nt: TGTGCCAGCTCACCAAAAACAGGGATCCTAGGCTATGGCTACACCTTC
cdr3_length: 16
clone_size: .
j_call: TRBJ1-2
v_call: TRBV18
d_call: .

cdr3_aa: CASSQGTGGGNSPLHF
cdr3_nt: TGTGCCAGCAGCCAAGGGACAGGGGGCGGTAATTCACCCCTCCACTTT
cdr3_length: 16
clone_size: .
j_call: TRBJ1-6
v_call: TRBV14
d_call: TRBD1

cdr3_aa: CASSFTEPDTQYF
cdr3_nt: TGTGCCAGTAGTTTTACAGAGCCAGATACGCAGTATTTT
cdr3_length: 13
clone_size: .
j_call: TRBJ2-3
v_call: TRBV19
d_call: .

cdr3_aa: CASSLNSGPTGELFF
cdr3_nt: TGTGCCAGCAGCTTAAATAGCGGTCCTACCGGGGAGCTGTTTTTT
cdr3_length: 15
clone_size: few
j_call: TRBJ2-2
v_call: TRBV11-2
d_call: .

cdr3_aa: CASSSETGMYYGYTF
cdr3_nt: TGTGCCAGCAGCTCCGAGACAGGGATGTACTATGGCTACACCTTC
cdr3_length: 15
clone_size: .
j_call: TRBJ1-2
v_call: TRBV7-9
d_call: TRBD1

cdr3_aa: CASILQVAGELFF
cdr3_nt: TGTGCCAGCATTCTACAGGTGGCCGGGGAGCTGTTTTTT
cdr3_length: 13
clone_size: .
j_call: TRBJ2-2
v_call: TRBV12-3/TRBV12-4
d_call: .

cdr3_aa: CASSIPPGEQFF
cdr3_nt: TGTGCCAGCAGTATACCACCGGGTGAGCAGTTCTTC
cdr3_length: 12
clone_size: few
j_call: TRBJ2-1
v_call: TRBV28
d_call: .

cdr3_aa: CAIRTSPHEQFF
cdr3_nt: TGTGCCATTAGGACTAGCCCCCATGAGCAGTTCTTC
cdr3_length: 12
clone_size: .
j_call: TRBJ2-1
v_call: TRBV28
d_call: TRBD2

cdr3_aa: CASSSQFSYNSPLHF
cdr3_nt: TGTGCCAGCAGTTCACAGTTCTCCTATAATTCACCCCTCCACTTT
cdr3_length: 15
clone_size: .
j_call: TRBJ1-6
v_call: TRBV28
d_call: .

cdr3_aa: CAWSPNRGRRETQYF
cdr3_nt: TGTGCCTGGAGTCCTAACAGGGGGCGCAGAGAGACCCAGTACTTC
cdr3_length: 15
clone_size: .
j_call: TRBJ2-5
v_call: TRBV30
d_call: TRBD1